This T cell receptor (beta chain) derives from a study of blood T cell repertoires in COVID-19. Study overall: In each case, the material was cDNA or gDNA derived from T cells, B-cell-depleted T cells, or PBMCs.

Trimming cost V 0 bases and J 11 bases; bases outside gene matches: 5. This CDR3 has 13 amino acids. Germline V gene lookup returns CDR1 SGHRS and CDR2 YFSETQ. The repertoire was sequenced with immunoSEQ multiplex PCR; TCRdb's copy has only in-frame clones and lacks some. This sample carries 150,000 to 200,000 clones, roughly 81% of them seen once, and the ten largest clones take 12%. Recruited during active infection, patients (from Seattle) were subsequently followed longitudinally. The chain is built from TRBV5-1 and TRBJ1-1, with TRBD1 matching 9 bases. The receptor's source is an elderly woman with COVID-19, enrolled during active disease. The specimen sequenced was peripheral blood. The CDR3 DNA sequence: TGCGCCAGCAGCTTGGAGAGGGACAGGGATGCTTTCTTT. It codes for CASSLERDRDAFF. Filled out from reference TRBV5-1 and TRBJ1-1, the complete variable domain reads KAGVTQTPRYLIKTRGQQVTLSCSPISGHRSVSWYQQTPGQGLQFLFEYFSETQRNKGNFPGRFSGRQFSNSRSEMNVSTLELGDSALYLCASSLERDRDAFFGQGTRLTVV.